This TCR beta chain originates from a study of blood T cell repertoires in COVID-19. Study at large: Samples representing acute and convalescent COVID-19 were sourced from the United States, Italy and Spain. In each case, the material was cDNA or gDNA derived from T cells, B-cell-depleted T cells, or PBMCs.

As handled by the study authors: Amplifying reference gene primers gave estimates of nucleated cell counts. Produced via immunoSEQ multiplex PCR; TCRdb's table is partial and in-frame only. V and J calls plus clone size are reproduced from that table; the DNA served to infer D and trimming. The repertoire holds about 180,000 clones, with approximately 86% as singletons. The CDR3 contains 18 residues. Trimming removed 1 base from V and 0 bases from J; junction bases left unmatched: 9. Per the germline V gene, CDR1 is LGHDT and CDR2 is YNNKEL (reference sequence). The receptor's source is a man aged 50-59 years with active or convalescent COVID-19. The V and J genes are TRBV3-1 (or the pseudogene TRBV3-2) and TRBJ2-7, with 10 bases aligning to TRBD2. Material for sequencing was peripheral blood. The DNA for the CDR3 is TGTGCCAGCAGCCAAGGCCCTAGCGGGGGCCCGAGCTCCTACGAGCAGTACTTC. Amino acids: CASSQGPSGGPSSYEQYF.